Listed here is a single TCR beta chain. It lacks a known antigen. Within one base of it there is no much larger clone, and no base qualities were kept. Collaborating institutions collected whole blood in K2EDTA tubes following their own protocols. Collaborator samples were shipped for TCRbeta analysis as frozen whole blood, isolated PBMCs, or DNA extracted from either sample type. TCRbeta CDR3 regions were amplified from genomic DNA using the immunoSEQ Assay, a bias-controlled multiplex PCR. The published analysis was carried out like this. Nucleated cell counts per sample were estimated from amplification of reference gene primers within the assay. To quantify the absolute abundance of each unique TCRbeta CDR3 rearrangement, sequence reads were collapsed and filtered. Productive Simpson clonality was computed per sample as the square root of Simpson's diversity index over productive rearrangements. The clones in this table, taken by TCRdb from immuneACCESS, are in-frame only. Not every clone is retained; where verified, under half of the shortfall comes from an unresolved V gene, and the cause of the rest is unknown. The V and J calls and clone size were taken over from that table, and D and trimming were inferred from the DNA. The sample has about 200,000 clones on record, more than 70% of them singletons. Of the sample, 5.5% to 7% falls within the top ten clones.

These data belong to a study of blood T cell repertoires in COVID-19 (dated by TCRdb to the early 2020s). As for the study more broadly: Collaborator samples came from the United States, Italy and Spain and covered acute and convalescent phases of COVID-19. The prospective study material was composed of cDNA or gDNA derived from T cells, B-cell-depleted T cells, or PBMCs. Subjects who had been exposed to COVID-19, were actively infected with it, or had recovered from it provided the deeply sampled blood TCRbeta repertoires that made up the dataset. The repertoires were released in a freely available public database meant as a resource for research on the immune response to SARS-CoV-2. The samples were drawn from the first 160 participants of the ongoing ImmuneRACE study and from 950 to 1,500 subjects provided by 6 global collaborators. Sample metadata almost always included a de-identified subject ID, COVID-19 status, age in years and sex. Where available, HLA class I and class II types were taken from metadata supplied by the sample provider and were not determined by assay-based typing.

Summary of the overall study and its limitations: Clinical and demographic metadata were provided uncurated, with the amount varying by source and participant.

The receptor was derived from a man aged 40-55 years with active or convalescent COVID-19. What was sequenced was peripheral blood.

For the CDR3, the sequence is CASSTPGLPPEKLFF. In nucleotide form, the sequence is TGTGCCAGTAGTACCCCGGGACTGCCTCCTGAAAAACTGTTTTTT. The sequence is built from TRBV19 and TRBJ1-4, with TRBD1 tentatively as D gene (5 bases match). The CDR3 covers 15 residues, taking in both the cysteine and the phenylalanine. Of the read, only the CDR3 DNA is kept; its 45 bases are in frame from base 1. CDR1 and CDR2 were assigned from the germline V gene (reference sequence) as LNHDA and SQIVND. The germline ends are 16 bases apart after V is trimmed by 4 bases and J by 7 bases.